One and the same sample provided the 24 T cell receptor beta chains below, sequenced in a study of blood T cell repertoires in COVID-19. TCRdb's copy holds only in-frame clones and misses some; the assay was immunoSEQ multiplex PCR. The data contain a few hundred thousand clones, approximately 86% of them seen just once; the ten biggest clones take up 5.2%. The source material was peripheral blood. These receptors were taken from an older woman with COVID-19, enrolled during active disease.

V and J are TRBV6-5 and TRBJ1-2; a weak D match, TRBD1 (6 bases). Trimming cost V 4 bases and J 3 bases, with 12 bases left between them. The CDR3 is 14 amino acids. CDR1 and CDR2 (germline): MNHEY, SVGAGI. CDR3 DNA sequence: TGTGCCAGCAGTTCTAGGGGGGGCGACTATGGCTACACCTTC. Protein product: CASSSRGGDYGYTF.

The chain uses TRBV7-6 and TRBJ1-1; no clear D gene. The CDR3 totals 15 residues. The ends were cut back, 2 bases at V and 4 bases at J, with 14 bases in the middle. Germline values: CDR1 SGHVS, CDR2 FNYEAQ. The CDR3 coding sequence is TGTGCCAGCAGCTTAAGTAGCCGGGGTACCACTGAAGCTTTCTTT. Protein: CASSLSSRGTTEAFF.

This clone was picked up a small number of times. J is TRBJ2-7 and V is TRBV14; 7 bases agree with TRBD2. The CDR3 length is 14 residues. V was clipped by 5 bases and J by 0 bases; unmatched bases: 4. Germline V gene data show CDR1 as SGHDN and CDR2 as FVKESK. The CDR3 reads CASSTSVLSYEQYF. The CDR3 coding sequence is TGTGCCAGCAGCACTAGCGTCCTCTCCTACGAGCAGTACTTC.

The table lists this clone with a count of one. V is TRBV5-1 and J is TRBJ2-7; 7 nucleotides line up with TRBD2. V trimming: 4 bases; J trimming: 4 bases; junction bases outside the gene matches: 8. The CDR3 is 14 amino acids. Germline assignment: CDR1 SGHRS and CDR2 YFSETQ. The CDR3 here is CASSPGGGTYEQYF. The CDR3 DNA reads TGCGCCAGCAGCCCGGGAGGCGGGACTTACGAGCAGTACTTC.

The CDR3 coding sequence is TGTGCCAGCAGCCAAGATGTCCTCCGCTCCTACGAGCAGTACTTC. Its protein is CASSQDVLRSYEQYF. The rearrangement uses TRBV4-2 and TRBJ2-7; D unclear. Germline assignment: CDR1 LGHNA and CDR2 YNFKEQ. This CDR3 is built from 15 residues. V gave up 0 bases and J gave up 0 bases, with 9 bases separating them.

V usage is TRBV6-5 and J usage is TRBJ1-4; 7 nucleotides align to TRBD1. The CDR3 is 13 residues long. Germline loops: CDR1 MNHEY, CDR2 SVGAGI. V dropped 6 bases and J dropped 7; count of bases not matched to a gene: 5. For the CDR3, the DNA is TGTGCCAGCAGCGGGACAGCCGGTGAAAAACTGTTTTTT. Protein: CASSGTAGEKLFF.

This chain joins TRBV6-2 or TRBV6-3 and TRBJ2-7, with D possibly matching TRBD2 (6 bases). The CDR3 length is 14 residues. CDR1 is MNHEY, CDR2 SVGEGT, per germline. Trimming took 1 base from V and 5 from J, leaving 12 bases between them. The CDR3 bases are TGTGCCAGCAGTTACTACATGGGCGGGGACGAGCAGTACTTC. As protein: CASSYYMGGDEQYF.

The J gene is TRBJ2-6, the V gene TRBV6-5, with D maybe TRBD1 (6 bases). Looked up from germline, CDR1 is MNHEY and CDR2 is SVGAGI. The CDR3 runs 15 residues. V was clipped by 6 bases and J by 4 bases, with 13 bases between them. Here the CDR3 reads CASRFTGFGANVLTF. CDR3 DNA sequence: TGTGCCAGCAGGTTTACAGGGTTCGGGGCCAACGTCCTGACTTTC.

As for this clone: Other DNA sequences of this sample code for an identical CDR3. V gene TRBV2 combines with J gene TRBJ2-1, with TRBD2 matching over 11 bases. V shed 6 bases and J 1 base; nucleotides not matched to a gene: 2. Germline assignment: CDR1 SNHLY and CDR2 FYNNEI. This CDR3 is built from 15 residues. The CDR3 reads CASSRLAGSYNEQFF. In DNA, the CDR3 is TGTGCCAGCAGCCGACTAGCGGGGTCCTACAATGAGCAGTTCTTC.

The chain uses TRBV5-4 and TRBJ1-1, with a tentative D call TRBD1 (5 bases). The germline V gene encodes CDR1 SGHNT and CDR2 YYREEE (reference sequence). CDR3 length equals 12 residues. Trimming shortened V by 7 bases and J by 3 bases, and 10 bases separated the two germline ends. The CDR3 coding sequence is TGTGCCAGCCGTGTAGGGGACACTGAAGCTTTCTTT. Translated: CASRVGDTEAFF.

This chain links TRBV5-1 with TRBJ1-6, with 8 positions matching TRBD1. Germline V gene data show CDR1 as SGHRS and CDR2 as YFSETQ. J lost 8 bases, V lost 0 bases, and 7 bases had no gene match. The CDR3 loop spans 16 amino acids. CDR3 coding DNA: TGCGCCAGCAGCTTGGATCCAGGGGGCGTTTATTCACCCCTCCACTTT. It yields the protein CASSLDPGGVYSPLHF.

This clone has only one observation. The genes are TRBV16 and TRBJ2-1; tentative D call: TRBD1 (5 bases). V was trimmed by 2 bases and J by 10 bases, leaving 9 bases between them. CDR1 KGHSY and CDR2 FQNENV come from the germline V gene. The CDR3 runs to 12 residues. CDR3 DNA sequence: TGTGCCAGCAGCCAAACCAGGGTAGAGCAGTTCTTC. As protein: CASSQTRVEQFF.

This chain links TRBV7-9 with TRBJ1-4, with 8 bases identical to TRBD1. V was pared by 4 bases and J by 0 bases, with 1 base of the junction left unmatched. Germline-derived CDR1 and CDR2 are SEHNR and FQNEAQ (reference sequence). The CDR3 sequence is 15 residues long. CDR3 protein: CASSSGQATNEKLFF. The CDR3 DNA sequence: TGTGCCAGCAGCTCGGGACAGGCAACTAATGAAAAACTGTTTTTT.

CDR3 sequence reads: CASSPGLAESSYEQYF. The DNA for the CDR3 is TGTGCCAGCAGCCCGGGACTAGCGGAAAGCTCCTACGAGCAGTACTTC. The J gene is TRBJ2-7, the V gene TRBV5-4, with TRBD2 matching over 11 bases. V gave up 4 bases and J gave up 0 bases; unmatched junction bases: 6. CDR1 and CDR2 from the germline V gene are SGHNT and YYREEE (reference sequence). There are 16 residues in the CDR3.

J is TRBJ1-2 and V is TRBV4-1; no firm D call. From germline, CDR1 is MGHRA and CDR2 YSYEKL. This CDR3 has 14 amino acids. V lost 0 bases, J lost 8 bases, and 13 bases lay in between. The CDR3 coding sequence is TGCGCCAGCAGCCAAGAAAGAGTGGTCGCCGGCTACACCTTC. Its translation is CASSQERVVAGYTF.

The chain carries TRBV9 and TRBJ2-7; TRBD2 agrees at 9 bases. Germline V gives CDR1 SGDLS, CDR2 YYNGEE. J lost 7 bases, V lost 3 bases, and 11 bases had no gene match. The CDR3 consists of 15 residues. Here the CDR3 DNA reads TGTGCCAGCAGCGCGTCTCCTAGCGGGATCGCAGAGCAGTACTTC. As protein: CASSASPSGIAEQYF.

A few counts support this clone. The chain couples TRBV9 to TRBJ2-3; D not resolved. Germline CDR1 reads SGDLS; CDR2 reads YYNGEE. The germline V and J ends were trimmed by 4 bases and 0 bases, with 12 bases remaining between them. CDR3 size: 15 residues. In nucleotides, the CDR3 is TGTGCCAGCAGCCCCCAGCGTACAAGCACAGATACGCAGTATTTT. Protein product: CASSPQRTSTDTQYF.

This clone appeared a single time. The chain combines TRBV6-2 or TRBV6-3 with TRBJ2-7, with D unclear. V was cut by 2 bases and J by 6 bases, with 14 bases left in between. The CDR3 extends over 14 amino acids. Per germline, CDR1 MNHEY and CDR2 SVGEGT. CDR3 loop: CASSYPNTRFEQYF. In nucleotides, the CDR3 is TGTGCCAGCAGTTACCCTAATACTCGTTTCGAGCAGTACTTC.

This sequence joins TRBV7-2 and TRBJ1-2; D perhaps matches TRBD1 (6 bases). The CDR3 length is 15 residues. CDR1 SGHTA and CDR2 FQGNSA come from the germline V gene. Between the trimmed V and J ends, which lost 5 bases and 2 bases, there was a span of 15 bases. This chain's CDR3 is CASSPPAGANYGYTF. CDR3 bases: TGTGCCAGCAGCCCCCCGGCAGGGGCCAACTATGGCTACACCTTC.

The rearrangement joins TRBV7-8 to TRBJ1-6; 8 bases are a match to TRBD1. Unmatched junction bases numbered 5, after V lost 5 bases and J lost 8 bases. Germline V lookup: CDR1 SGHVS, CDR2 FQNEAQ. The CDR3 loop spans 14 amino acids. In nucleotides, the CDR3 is TGTGCCAGCAGCCCGGGACAGGCACATTCACCCCTCCACTTT. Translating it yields CASSPGQAHSPLHF. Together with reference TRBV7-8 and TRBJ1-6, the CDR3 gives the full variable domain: GAGVSQSPRYKVAKRGQDVALRCDPISGHVSLFWYQQALGQGPEFLTYFQNEAQLDKSGLPSDRFFAERPEGSVSTLKIQRTQQEDSAVYLCASSPGQAHSPLHFGNGTRLTVT.

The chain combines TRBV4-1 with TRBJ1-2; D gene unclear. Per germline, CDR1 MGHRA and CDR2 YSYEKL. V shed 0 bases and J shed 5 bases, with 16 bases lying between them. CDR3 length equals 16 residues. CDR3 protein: CASSQEGFDRRYGYTF. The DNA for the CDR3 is TGCGCCAGCAGCCAAGAGGGGTTTGACCGGAGGTATGGCTACACCTTC.

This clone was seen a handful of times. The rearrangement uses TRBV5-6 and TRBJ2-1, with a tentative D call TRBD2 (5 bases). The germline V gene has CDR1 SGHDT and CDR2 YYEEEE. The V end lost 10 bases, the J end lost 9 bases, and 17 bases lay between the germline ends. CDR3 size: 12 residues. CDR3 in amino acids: CAGSYGGFEQFF. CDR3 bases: TGTGCCGGCTCGTATGGAGGCTTTGAGCAGTTCTTC.

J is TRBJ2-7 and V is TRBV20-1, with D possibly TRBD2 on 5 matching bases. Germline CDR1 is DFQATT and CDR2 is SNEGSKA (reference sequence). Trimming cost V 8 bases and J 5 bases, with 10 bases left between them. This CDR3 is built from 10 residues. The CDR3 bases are TGCAGTCGAGGGTCCCACGAGCAGTACTTC. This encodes CSRGSHEQYF.

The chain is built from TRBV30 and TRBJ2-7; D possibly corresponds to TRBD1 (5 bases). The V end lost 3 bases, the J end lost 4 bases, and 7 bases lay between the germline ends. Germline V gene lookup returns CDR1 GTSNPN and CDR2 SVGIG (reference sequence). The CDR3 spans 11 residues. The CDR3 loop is CAWSRDYEQYF. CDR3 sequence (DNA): TGTGCCTGGAGCAGGGATTACGAGCAGTACTTC.